The clone carrying this TCR beta chain was picked up many times. The read comes to an end 3 residues before the CDR3 does, leaving the germline J gene to fill in the end. This CDR3 comprises 13 residues. CDR1 is SGHDT and CDR2 is YYEEEE in the germline V gene. V shed 0 bases and J shed 0 bases, with 2 bases lying between them. Repertoires were generated with immunoSEQ multiplex PCR, while TCRdb's copy carries only in-frame clones and drops some. Listed for the sample are tens of thousands of clones, none seen a single time. This sample stems from a study of T cell clonality in common variable immunodeficiency.

The chain joins TRBV5-6 to TRBJ2-3, with unresolved D. The source is a person between 18 and 69 years old in good health. Specimen: peripheral blood mononuclear cells. The CDR3 sequence: CASSLASTDTQYF. The CDR3 DNA, read in part, is TGTGCCAGCAGCTTGGCAAGCACAGATACG.